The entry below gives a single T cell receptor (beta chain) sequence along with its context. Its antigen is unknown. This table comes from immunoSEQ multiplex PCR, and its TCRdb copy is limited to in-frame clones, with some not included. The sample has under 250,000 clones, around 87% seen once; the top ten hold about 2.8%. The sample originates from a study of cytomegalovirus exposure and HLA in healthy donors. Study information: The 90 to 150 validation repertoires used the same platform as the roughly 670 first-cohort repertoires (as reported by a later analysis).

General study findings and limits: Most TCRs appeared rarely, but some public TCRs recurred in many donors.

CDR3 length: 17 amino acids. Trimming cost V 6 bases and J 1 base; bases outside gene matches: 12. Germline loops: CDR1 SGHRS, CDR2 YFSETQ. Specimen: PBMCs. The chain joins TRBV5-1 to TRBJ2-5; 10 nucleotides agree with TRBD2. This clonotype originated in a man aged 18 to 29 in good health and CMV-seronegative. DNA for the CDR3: TGCGCCAGCACCCAAGCGGGAGGGTTTCCCGTCCAAGAGACCCAGTACTTC. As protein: CASTQAGGFPVQETQYF.